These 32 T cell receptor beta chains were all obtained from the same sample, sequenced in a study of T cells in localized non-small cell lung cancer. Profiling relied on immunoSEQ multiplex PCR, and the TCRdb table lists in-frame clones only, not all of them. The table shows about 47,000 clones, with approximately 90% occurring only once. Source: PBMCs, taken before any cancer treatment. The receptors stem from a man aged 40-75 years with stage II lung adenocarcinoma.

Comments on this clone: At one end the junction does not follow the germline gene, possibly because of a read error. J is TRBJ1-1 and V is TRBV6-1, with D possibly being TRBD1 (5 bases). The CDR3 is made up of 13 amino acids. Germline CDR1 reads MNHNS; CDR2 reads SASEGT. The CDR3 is CASKGHRSYIPQF. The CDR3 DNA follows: TGTGCCAGCAAGGGCCACAGGTCCTATATTCCCCAATTT.

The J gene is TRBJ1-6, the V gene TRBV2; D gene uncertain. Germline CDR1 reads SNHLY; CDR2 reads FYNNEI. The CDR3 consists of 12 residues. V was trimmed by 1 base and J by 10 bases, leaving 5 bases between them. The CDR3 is CASSEELSPLHF. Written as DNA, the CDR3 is TGTGCCAGCAGTGAAGAGTTATCACCCCTCCACTTT.

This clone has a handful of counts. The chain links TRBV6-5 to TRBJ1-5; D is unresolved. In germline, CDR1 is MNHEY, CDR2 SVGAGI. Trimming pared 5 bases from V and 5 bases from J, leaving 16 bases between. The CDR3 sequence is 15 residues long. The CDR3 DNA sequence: TGTGCCAGCAGTCCGACGGTAGGAAGCGATCAGCCCCAGCATTTT. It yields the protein CASSPTVGSDQPQHF.

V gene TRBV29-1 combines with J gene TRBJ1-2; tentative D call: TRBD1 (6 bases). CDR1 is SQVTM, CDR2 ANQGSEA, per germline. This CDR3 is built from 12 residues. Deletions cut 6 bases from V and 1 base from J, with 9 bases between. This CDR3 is CSVDRFNYGYTF. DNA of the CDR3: TGCAGCGTGGACAGATTTAACTATGGCTACACCTTC.

The CDR3 DNA reads TGTGCCAGCGATCGGGACAGTTTCTCTGGAAACACCATATATTTT. Its translation is CASDRDSFSGNTIYF. The rearrangement links TRBV2 to TRBJ1-3, with TRBD1 matching over 7 bases. Germline values: CDR1 SNHLY, CDR2 FYNNEI. The CDR3 is 15 residues long. V shed 8 bases, J shed 0 bases, and the junction held 7 bases outside the gene matches.

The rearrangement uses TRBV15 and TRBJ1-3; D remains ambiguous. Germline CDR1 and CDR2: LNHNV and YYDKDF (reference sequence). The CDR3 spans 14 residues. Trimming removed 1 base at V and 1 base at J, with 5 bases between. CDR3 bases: TGTGCCACCAGCAGAGGGGGTTCTGGAAACACCATATATTTT. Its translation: CATSRGGSGNTIYF.

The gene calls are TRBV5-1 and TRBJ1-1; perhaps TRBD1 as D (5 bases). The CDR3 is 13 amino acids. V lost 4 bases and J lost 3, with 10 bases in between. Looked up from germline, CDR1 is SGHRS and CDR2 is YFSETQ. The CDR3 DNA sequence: TGCGCCAGCAGCCCCGCGGGGGACACTGAAGCTTTCTTT. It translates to CASSPAGDTEAFF.

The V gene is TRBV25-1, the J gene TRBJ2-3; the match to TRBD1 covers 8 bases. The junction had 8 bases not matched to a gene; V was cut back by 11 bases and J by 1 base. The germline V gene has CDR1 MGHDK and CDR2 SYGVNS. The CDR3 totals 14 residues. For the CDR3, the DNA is TGTGCCCACAGTACGGGACAGGGCACAGATACGCAGTATTTT. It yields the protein CAHSTGQGTDTQYF.

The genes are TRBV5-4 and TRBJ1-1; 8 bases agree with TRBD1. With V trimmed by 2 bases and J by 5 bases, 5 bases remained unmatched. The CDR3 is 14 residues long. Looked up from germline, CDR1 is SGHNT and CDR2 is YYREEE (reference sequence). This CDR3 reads CASSFVQGATEAFF. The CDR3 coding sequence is TGTGCCAGCAGCTTTGTGCAGGGGGCTACTGAAGCTTTCTTT.

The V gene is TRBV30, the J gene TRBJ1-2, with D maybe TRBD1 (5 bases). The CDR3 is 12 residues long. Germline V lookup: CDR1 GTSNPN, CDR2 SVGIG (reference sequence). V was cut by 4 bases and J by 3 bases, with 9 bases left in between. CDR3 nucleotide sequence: TGTGCCTGGACAGGGAAGGACTATGGCTACACCTTC. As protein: CAWTGKDYGYTF.

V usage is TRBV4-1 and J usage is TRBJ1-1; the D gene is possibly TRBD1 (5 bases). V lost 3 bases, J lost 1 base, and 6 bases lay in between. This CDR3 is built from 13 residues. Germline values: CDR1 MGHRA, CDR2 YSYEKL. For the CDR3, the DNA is TGCGCCAGCAGCCAGGGACGGAACACTGAAGCTTTCTTT. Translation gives CASSQGRNTEAFF.

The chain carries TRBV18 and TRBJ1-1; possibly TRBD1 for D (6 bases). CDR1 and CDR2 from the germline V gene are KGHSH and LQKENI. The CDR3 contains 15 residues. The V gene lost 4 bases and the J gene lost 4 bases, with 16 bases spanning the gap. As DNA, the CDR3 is TGTGCCAGCTCACTTACGGACAGCATGGGCACTGAAGCTTTCTTT. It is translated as CASSLTDSMGTEAFF.

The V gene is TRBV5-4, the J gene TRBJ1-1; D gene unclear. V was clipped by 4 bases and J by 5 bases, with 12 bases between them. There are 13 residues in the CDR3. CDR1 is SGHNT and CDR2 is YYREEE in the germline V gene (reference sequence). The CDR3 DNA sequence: TGTGCCAGCAGCCGCGTAATGCCTACTGAAGCTTTCTTT. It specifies CASSRVMPTEAFF.

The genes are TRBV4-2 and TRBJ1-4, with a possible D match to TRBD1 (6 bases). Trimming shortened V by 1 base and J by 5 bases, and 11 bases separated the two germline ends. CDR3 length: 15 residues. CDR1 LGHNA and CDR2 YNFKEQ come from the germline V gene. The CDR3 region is CASSQGTGLNEKLFF. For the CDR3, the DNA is TGTGCCAGCAGCCAAGGCACAGGGTTGAATGAAAAACTGTTTTTT.

The CDR3 nucleotides read TGTGCCTGGAGTCCCTCCATGTGGACAGGGGCAGGTGGCTACACCTTC. Translated, it gives CAWSPSMWTGAGGYTF. This rearrangement joins TRBV30 to TRBJ1-2; 9 bases agree with TRBD1. Germline CDR1 reads GTSNPN; CDR2 reads SVGIG (reference sequence). This CDR3 contains 16 residues. V lost 2 bases, J lost 7 bases, and 14 bases stayed unmatched.

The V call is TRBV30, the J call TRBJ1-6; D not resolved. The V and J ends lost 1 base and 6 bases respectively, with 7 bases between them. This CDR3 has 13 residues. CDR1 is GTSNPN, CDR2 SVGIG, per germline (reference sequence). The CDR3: CAWSEGSNSPLHF. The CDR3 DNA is TGTGCCTGGAGTGAGGGTAGTAATTCACCCCTCCACTTT.

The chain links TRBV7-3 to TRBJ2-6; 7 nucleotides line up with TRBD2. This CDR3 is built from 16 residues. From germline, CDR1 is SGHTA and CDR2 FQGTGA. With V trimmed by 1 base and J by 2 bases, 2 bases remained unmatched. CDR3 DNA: TGTGCCAGCAGCTTAAGGGGAGGGGCTGGGGCCAACGTCCTGACTTTC. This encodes CASSLRGGAGANVLTF.

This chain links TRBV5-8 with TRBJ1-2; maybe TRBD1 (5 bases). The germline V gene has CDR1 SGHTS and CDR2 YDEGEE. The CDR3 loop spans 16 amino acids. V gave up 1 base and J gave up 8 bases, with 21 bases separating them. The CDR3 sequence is CASSLKGQRVGGGYTF. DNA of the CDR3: TGTGCCAGCAGCTTGAAGGGGCAAAGGGTAGGCGGAGGCTACACCTTC. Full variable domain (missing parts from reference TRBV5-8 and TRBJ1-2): EAGVTQSPTHLIKTRGQQATLRCSPISGHTSVYWYQQALGLGLQFLLWYDEGEERNRGNFPPRFSGRQFPNYSSELNVNALELEDSALYLCASSLKGQRVGGGYTFGSGTRLTVV.

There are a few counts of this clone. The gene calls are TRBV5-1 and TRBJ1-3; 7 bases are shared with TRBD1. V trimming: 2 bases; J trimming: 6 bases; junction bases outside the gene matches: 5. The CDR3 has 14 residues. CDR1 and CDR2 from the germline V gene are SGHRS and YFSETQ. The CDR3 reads CASSLQGRQNTIYF. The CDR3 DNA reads TGCGCCAGCAGCTTACAGGGGAGGCAAAACACCATATATTTT.

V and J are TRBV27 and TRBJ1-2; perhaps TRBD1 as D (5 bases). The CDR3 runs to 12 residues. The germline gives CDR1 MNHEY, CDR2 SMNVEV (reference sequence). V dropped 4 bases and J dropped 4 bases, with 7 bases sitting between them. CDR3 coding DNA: TGTGCCAGCAGTTCAGGGATCTATGGCTACACCTTC. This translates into CASSSGIYGYTF.

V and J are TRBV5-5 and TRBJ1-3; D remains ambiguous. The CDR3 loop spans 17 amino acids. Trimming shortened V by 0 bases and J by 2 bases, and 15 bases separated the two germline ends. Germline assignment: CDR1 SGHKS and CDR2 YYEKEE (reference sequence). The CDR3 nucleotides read TGTGCCAGCAGCTTGGGAGGAGGACGACTGGCTGGAAACACCATATATTTT. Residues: CASSLGGGRLAGNTIYF.

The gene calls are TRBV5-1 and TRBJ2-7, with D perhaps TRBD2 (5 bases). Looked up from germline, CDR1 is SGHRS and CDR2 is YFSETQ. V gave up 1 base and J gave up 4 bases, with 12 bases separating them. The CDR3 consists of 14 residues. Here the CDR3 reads CASSLSGTGYEQYV. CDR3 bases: TGCGCCAGCAGCTTGAGTGGTACGGGGTACGAGCAGTACGTC.

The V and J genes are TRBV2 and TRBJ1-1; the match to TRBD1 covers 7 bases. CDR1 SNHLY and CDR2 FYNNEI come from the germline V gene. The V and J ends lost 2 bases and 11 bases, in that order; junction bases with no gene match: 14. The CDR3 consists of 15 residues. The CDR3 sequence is CASSEFVGTGEWAFF. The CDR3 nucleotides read TGTGCCAGCAGTGAATTTGTGGGCACAGGGGAGTGGGCTTTCTTT.

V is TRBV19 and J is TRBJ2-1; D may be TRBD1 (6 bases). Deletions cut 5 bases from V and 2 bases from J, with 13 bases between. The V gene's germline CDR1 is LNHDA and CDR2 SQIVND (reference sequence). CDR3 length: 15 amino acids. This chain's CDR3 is CASSFTGLTYNEQFF. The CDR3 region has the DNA TGTGCCAGTAGTTTTACAGGGCTCACCTACAATGAGCAGTTCTTC.

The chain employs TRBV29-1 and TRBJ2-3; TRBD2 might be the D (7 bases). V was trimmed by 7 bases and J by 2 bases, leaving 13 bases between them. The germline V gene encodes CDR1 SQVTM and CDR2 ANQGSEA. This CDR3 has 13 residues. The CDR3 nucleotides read TGCAGCGCCTCGGGGGGCTACACAGATACGCAGTATTTT. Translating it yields CSASGGYTDTQYF.

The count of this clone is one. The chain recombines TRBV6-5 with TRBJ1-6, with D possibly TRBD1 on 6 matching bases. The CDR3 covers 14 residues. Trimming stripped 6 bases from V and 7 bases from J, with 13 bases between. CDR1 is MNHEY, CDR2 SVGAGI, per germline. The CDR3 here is CASSPGTGNSPLHF. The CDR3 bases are TGTGCCAGCAGCCCCGGAACAGGGAATTCACCCCTCCACTTT.

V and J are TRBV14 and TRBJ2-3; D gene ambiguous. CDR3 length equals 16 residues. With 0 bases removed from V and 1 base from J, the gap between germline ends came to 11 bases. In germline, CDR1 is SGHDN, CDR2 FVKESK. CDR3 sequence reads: CASSQDQFWGTDTQYF. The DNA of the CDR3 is TGTGCCAGCAGCCAAGATCAATTTTGGGGCACAGATACGCAGTATTTT.

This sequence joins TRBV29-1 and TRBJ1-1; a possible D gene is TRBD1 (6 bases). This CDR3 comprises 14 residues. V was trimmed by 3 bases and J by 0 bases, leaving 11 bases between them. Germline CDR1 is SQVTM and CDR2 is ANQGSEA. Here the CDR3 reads CSVEDRILNTEAFF. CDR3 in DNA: TGCAGCGTTGAGGACAGAATTCTGAACACTGAAGCTTTCTTT.

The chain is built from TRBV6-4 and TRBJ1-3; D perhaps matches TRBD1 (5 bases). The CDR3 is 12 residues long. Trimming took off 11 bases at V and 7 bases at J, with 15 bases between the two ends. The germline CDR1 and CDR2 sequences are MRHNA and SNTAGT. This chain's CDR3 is CARGGNSNTIYF. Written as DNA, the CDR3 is TGTGCCCGGGGGGGGAACAGTAACACCATATATTTT.

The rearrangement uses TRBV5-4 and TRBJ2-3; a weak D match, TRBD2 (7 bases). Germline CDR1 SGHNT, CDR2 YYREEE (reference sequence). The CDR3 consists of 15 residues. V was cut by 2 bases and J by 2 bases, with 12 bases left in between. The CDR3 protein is CASSFEGGPTDTQYF. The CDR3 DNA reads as TGTGCCAGCAGCTTCGAGGGGGGGCCCACAGATACGCAGTATTTT.

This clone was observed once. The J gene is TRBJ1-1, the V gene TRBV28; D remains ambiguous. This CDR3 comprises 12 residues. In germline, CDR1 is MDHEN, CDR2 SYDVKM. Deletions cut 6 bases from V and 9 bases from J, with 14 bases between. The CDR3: CASRQANLKAFF. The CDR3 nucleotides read TGTGCCAGCAGGCAGGCGAATCTAAAAGCTTTCTTT.

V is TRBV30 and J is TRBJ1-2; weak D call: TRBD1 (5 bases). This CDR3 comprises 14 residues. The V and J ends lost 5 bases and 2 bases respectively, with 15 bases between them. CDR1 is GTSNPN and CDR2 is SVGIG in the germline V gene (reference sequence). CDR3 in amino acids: CAWGSGGLNYGYTF. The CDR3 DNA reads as TGTGCCTGGGGTTCGGGGGGTCTCAACTATGGCTACACCTTC.